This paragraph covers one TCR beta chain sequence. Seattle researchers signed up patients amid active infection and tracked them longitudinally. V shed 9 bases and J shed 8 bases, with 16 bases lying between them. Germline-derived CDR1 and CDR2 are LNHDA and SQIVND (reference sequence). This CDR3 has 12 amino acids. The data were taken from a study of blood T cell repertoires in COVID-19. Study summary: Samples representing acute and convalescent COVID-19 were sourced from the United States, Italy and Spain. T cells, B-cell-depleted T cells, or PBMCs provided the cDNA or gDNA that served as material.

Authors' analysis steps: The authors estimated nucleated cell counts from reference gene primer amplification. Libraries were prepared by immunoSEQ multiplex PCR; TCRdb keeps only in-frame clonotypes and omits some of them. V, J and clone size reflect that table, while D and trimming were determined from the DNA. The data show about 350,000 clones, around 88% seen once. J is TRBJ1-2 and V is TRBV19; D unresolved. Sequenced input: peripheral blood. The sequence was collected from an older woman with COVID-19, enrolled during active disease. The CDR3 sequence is CASTFGSRGYTF. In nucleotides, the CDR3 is TGTGCCAGCACATTCGGTTCGCGGGGCTACACCTTC.